What follows describes a single TCR beta chain. Its target is unknown. Profiled with immunoSEQ multiplex PCR; TCRdb holds only in-frame clones, not every one. The sample consists of 80,000 to 95,000 clones, under 90% of them appearing once. The sample originates from a study of OX40 agonist ivuxolimab in advanced cancers. Study details: A history of anti-PD-1, anti-PD-L1 or anti-CTLA-4 therapy was acceptable, and 40% to 45% had some.

V was pared by 4 bases and J by 3 bases, with 13 bases between. The length of the CDR3 is 14 residues. The germline V gene has CDR1 SGHVS and CDR2 FNYEAQ. Whole-study findings and limits: At 0.1 to 3.0 mg/kg, CD4+ and CD8+ blood T cells expanded clonally by week 6.

The chain combines TRBV7-6 with TRBJ2-7; TRBD1 is a possible D gene (6 bases). The TCR was taken from an adult with an advanced solid tumor such as melanoma, head and neck, liver or kidney cancer. The sequenced sample was CD4+ or CD8+ T cells sorted from blood, obtained in a trial of the OX40 agonist ivuxolimab. The CDR3 bases are TGTGCCAGCAGCTCCTCGACAGGCAGCTACGAGCAGTACTTC. This sequence encodes CASSSSTGSYEQYF.